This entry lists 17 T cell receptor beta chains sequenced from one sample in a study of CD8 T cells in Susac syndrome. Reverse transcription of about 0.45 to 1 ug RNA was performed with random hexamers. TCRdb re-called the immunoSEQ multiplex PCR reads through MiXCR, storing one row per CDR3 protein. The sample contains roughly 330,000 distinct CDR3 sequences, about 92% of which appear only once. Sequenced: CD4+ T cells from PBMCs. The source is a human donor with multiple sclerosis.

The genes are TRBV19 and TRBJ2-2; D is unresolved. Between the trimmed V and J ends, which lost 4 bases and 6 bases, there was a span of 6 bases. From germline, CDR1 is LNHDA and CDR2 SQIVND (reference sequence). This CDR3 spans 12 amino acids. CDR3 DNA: TGTGCCAGTAGTAGGGCGGCCGGGGAGCTGTTTTTT. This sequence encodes CASSRAAGELFF.

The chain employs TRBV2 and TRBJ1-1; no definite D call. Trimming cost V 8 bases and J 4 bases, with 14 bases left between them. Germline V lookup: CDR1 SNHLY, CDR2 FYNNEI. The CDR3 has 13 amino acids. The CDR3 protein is CASSWRVGTEAFF. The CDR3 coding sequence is TGTGCCAGCTCCTGGAGAGTGGGCACTGAAGCTTTCTTT.

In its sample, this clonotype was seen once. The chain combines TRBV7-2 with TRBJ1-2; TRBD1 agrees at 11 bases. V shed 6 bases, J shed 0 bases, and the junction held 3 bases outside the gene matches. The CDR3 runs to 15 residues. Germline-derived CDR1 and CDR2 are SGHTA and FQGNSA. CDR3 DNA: TGTGCCAGCAGGCCGGACAGGGGGCCTAACTATGGCTACACCTTC. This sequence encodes CASRPDRGPNYGYTF.

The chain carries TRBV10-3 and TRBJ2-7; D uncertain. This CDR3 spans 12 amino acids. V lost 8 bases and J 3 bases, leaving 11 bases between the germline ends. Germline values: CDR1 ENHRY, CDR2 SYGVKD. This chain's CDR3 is CAIGATIYEQYF. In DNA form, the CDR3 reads TGTGCCATCGGCGCCACAATCTACGAGCAGTACTTC.

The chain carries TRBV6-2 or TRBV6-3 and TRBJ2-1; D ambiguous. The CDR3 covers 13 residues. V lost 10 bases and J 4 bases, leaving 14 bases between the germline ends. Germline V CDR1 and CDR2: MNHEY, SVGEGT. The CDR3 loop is CATKNPGYNEQFF. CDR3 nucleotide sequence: TGTGCCACCAAAAACCCTGGTTACAATGAGCAGTTCTTC.

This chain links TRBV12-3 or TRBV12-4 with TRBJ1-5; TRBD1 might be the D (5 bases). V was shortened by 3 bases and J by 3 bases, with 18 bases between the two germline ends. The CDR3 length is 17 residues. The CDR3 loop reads CASSFQGANTDNQPQHF. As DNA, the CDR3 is TGTGCCAGCAGTTTTCAGGGCGCCAACACCGACAATCAGCCCCAGCATTTT.

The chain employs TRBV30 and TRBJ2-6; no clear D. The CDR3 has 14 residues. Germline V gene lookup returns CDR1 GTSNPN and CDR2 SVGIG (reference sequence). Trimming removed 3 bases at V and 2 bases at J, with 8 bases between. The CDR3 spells CAWRRVPGANVLTF. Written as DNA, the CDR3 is TGTGCCTGGAGACGGGTTCCTGGGGCCAACGTCCTGACTTTC.

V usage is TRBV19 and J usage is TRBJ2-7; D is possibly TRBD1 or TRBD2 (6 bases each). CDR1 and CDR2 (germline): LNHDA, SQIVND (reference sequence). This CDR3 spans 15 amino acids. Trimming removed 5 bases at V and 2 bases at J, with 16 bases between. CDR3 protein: CASSQVGGSPYEQYF. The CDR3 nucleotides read TGTGCCAGTAGTCAAGTAGGGGGGTCCCCCTACGAGCAGTACTTC.

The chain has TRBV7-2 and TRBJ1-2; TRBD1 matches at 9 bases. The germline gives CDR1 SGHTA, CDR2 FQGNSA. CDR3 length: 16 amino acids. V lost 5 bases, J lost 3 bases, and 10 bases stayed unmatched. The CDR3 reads CASSQAGQGMDYGYTF. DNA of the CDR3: TGTGCCAGCAGCCAGGCGGGACAGGGTATGGACTATGGCTACACCTTC.

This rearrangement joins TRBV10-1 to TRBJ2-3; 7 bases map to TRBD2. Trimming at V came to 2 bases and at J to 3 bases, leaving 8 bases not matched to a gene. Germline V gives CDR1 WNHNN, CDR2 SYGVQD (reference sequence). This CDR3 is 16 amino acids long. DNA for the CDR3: TGCGCCAGCAGTGAGGCCGGGCGGGAGCCTACAGATACGCAGTATTTT. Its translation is CASSEAGREPTDTQYF.

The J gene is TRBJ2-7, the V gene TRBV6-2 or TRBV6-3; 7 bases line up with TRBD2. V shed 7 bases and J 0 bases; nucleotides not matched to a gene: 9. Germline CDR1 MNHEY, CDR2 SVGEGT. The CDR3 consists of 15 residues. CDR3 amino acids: CASTSPGLLSYEQYF. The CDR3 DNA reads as TGTGCCAGCACTTCCCCGGGACTACTCTCCTACGAGCAGTACTTC.

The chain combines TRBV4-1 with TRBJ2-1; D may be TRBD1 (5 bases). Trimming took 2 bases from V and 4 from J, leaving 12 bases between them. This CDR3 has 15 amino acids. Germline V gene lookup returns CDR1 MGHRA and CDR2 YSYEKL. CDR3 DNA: TGCGCCAGCAGCCAAATTACGACAGTTTACAATGAGCAGTTCTTC. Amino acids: CASSQITTVYNEQFF.

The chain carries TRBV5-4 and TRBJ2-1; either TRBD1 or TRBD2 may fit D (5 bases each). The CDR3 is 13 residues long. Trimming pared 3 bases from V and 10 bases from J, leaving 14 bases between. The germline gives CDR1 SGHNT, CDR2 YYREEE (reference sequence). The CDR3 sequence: CASSSVGTVEQFF. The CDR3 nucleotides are TGTGCCAGCAGCTCTGTAGGGACGGTGGAGCAGTTCTTC.

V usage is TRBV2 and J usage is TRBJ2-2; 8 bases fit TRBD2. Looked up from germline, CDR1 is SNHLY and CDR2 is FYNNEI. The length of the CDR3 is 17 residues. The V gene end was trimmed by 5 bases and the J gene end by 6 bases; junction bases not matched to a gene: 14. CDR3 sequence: CASSPHKVAGRPGELFF. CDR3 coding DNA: TGTGCCAGCAGTCCCCATAAGGTAGCGGGACGGCCCGGGGAGCTGTTTTTT.

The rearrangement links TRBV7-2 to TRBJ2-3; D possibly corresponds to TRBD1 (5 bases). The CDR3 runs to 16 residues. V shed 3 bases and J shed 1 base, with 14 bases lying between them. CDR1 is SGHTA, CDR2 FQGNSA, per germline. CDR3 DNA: TGTGCCAGCAGCTTGGGTGGACCCAGGGGCACAGATACGCAGTATTTT. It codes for CASSLGGPRGTDTQYF. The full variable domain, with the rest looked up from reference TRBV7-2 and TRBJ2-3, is GAGVSQSPSNKVTEKGKDVELRCDPISGHTALYWYRQSLGQGLEFLIYFQGNSAPDKSGLPSDRFSAERTGGSVSTLTIQRTQQEDSAVYLCASSLGGPRGTDTQYFGPGTRLTVL.

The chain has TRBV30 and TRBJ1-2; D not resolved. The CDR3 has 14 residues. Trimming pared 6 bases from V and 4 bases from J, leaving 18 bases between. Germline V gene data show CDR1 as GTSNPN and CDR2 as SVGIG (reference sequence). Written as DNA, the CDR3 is TGTGCCTGCCACCGCCAGTGGCTGGGCTATGGCTACACCTTC. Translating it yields CACHRQWLGYGYTF. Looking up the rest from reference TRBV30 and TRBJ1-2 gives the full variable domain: SQTIHQWPATLVQPVGSPLSLECTVEGTSNPNLYWYRQAAGRGLQLLFYSVGIGQISSEVPQNLSASRPQDRQFILSSKKLLLSDSGFYLCACHRQWLGYGYTFGSGTRLTVV.

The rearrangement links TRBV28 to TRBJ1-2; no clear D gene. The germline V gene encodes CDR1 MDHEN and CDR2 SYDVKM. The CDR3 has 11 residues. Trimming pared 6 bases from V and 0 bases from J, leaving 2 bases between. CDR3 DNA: TGTGCCAGCAGAACTAACTATGGCTACACCTTC. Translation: CASRTNYGYTF.